The subject of this entry is one T cell receptor (beta chain). Its specificity is unknown. Sequencing was performed with immunoSEQ multiplex PCR; in TCRdb, only in-frame clones are kept and a portion is missing. Altogether under 20,000 clones are present, approximately 92% being singletons, with the ten largest covering 1.9%. CDR1 and CDR2 from the germline V gene are SGHVS and FQNEAQ. The CDR3 is made up of 15 amino acids. V lost 5 bases to trimming and J lost 4 bases; unmatched junction nucleotides: 7. The data derive from a study of graft-versus-host responses after intestinal transplantation. At the level of the study: Every one of the recipients received anti-thymocyte globulin induction and afterwards took tacrolimus and steroids for three to four years. Study results and limitations: Early post-transplant declines in HvG were associated with peak levels of circulating GvH clones. Those patients showing graft-donor T cell macrochimerism displayed high graft-versus-host to host-versus-graft clonal ratios in allografts. Recipient marrow held GvH clones, some first seen in ileum or blood.

This clonotype was sampled from a human patient who received an intestinal transplant, so some T cells may come from the graft donor. The rearrangement joins TRBV7-8 to TRBJ1-4; 7 bases are a match to TRBD1. The sample was PBMCs, taken roughly 54 weeks after transplant. The CDR3 nucleotides read TGTGCCAGCAGCCGTGGGACAGTCATTAATGAAAAACTGTTTTTT. Its protein product is CASSRGTVINEKLFF.